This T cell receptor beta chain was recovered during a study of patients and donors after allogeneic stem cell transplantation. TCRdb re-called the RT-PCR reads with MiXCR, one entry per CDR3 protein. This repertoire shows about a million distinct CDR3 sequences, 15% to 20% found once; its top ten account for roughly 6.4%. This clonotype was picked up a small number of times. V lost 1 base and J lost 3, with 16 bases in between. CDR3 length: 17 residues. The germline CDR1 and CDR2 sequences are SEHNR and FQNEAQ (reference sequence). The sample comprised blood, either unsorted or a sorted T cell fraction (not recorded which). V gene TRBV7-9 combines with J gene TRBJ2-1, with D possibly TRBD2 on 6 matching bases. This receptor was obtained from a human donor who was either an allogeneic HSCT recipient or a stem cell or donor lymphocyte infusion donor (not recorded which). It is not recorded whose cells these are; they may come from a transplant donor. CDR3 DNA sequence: TGTGCCAGCAGCTTAGAGGGGTACGGGAGCCTCTACAATGAGCAGTTCTTC. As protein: CASSLEGYGSLYNEQFF.